This T cell receptor (beta chain) appears in the sequencing data of a study of control samples from healthy donors and cancer patients. Measured with immunoSEQ multiplex PCR; TCRdb has only the in-frame clones, and not every one. The sample consists of 150,000 to 200,000 clones, 93% of them appearing once. The CDR3 contains 12 residues. The V and J ends lost 5 bases and 6 bases respectively, with 10 bases between them. The clonotype was recovered from a woman aged 55-75 years in good health. Input material: blood. The chain combines TRBV12-3 or TRBV12-4 with TRBJ1-2; D gene uncertain. The chain's CDR3 is CASSPWADGYTF. The CDR3 DNA follows: TGTGCCAGCAGTCCCTGGGCGGATGGCTACACCTTC.